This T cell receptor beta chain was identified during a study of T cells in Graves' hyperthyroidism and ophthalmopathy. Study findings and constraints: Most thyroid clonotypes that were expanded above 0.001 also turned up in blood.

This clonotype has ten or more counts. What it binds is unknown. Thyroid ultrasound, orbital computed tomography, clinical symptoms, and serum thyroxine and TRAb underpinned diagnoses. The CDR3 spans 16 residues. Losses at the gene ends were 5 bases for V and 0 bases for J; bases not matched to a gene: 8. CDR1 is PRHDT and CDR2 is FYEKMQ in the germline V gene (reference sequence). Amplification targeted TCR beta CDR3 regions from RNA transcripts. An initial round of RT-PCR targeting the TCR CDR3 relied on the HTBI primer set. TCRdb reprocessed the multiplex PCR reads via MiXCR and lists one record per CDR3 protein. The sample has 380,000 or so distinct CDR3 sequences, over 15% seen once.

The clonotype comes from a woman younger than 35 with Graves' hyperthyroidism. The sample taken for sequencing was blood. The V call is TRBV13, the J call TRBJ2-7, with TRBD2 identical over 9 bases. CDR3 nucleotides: TGTGCCAGCAGCCTCGGACTAGCGAGGAGCTCCTACGAGCAGTACTTC. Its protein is CASSLGLARSSYEQYF.